The rows below give T cell receptor beta chains drawn from one sample of a study of blood T cell repertoires in COVID-19. Data came from immunoSEQ multiplex PCR; TCRdb stores just in-frame clones and leaves some out. The sample includes fewer than 120,000 clones, roughly 79% seen only once; the top ten take about a sixth. The specimen sequenced was peripheral blood. The receptor source for this set is a woman older than 75 with active or convalescent COVID-19. The CDR3 runs from the conserved cysteine through the conserved F or W. D genes are given only for firm matches. The listing skips clone size in some rows; elsewhere it reads once, few, many or a size class.

j_call v_call clone_size d_call cdr3_nt cdr3_aa
TRBJ2-2 TRBV7-3 . TRBD2 TGTGCCAGCAGCTGGAGCGGGAGGAACACCGGGGAGCTGTTTTTT CASSWSGRNTGELFF
TRBJ2-7 TRBV6-1 . TRBD2 TGTGCCAGCAGTGAAGGGACTAGTGAAATTCTTATATACGAGCAGTACTTC CASSEGTSEILIYEQYF
TRBJ2-7 TRBV5-1 . TRBD1 TGCGCCAGCAGCTTGGGACAGGGCGAGCAGTACTTC CASSLGQGEQYF
TRBJ1-1 TRBV2 few . TGTGCCAGCAGTGAAGCTAGAGGATTCGCTGAAGCTTTCTTT CASSEARGFAEAFF
TRBJ2-2 TRBV5-1 . TRBD1 TGCGCCAGCAGCTCACAGGGGGCCGGGGAGCTGTTTTTT CASSSQGAGELFF
TRBJ1-2 TRBV12-3/TRBV12-4 . . TGTGCCAGCAGCTTGGACAGCTATGGCTACACCTTC CASSLDSYGYTF
TRBJ2-7 TRBV5-1 . TRBD2 TGCGCCAGCAGCTTTAGCGGGACCTCCTCCTACGAGCAGTACTTC CASSFSGTSSYEQYF
TRBJ2-1 TRBV5-1 . TRBD2 TGCGCCAGCAGCTCTCCGGGACTAGCGGGAGGAGGAGGTGAGCAGTTCTTC CASSSPGLAGGGGEQFF
TRBJ2-1 TRBV25-1 . TRBD2 TGTGCCAGCAGTATCCTAGCGGCGCCTGGGGATGAGCAGTTCTTC CASSILAAPGDEQFF
TRBJ2-7 TRBV7-8 . . TGTGCCAGCAGCGGAGGGGCCAGGGGGTCCTACGAGCAGTACTTC CASSGGARGSYEQYF
TRBJ1-1 TRBV10-3 . TRBD1 TGTGCCATCAGCGACAGGGGAGACACTGAAGCTTTCTTT CAISDRGDTEAFF
TRBJ1-1 TRBV6-4 . . TGTGAGACAGGACAGCAAAAAATGAACACTGAAGCTTTCTTT CETGQQKMNTEAFF
TRBJ2-7 TRBV7-6 . TRBD2 TGTGCCAGCAGCCCTAGCGGCTGGGACTCCTACGAGCAGTACTTC CASSPSGWDSYEQYF
TRBJ2-7 TRBV4-3 . . TGCGCCAGCAGCCAAGATCCTTCCGGACTGGGGTTTTCCTACGAGCAGTACTTC CASSQDPSGLGFSYEQYF
TRBJ2-5 TRBV11-3 . TRBD2 TGTGCCAGCAGCCCTAGCGGGAGGGCCTCGGAGACCCAGTACTTC CASSPSGRASETQYF
TRBJ2-3 TRBV4-2 . . TGTGCCAGCAGCCAAGATCCCCGAGGTGGTACAGATACGCAGTATTTT CASSQDPRGGTDTQYF
TRBJ2-5 TRBV11-2 . TRBD2 TGTGCCAGCAGCTTAGTGTCTAGCGGGAAAGAGACCCAGTACTTC CASSLVSSGKETQYF
TRBJ2-7 TRBV27 . . TGTGCCAGCACGAAAACAGGGCGTGGGGCCTACGAGCAGTACTTC CASTKTGRGAYEQYF
TRBJ1-6 TRBV5-4 few . TGTGCCAGCAGCTTGACAGGTTCCAATTCACCCCTCCACTTT CASSLTGSNSPLHF
TRBJ2-7 TRBV2 . TRBD2 TGTGCCAGCAGCCGGGAGAGGGAGGGGTCCTACGAGCAGTACTTC CASSREREGSYEQYF
TRBJ1-6 TRBV2 . TRBD1 TGTGCCAGCAGTGACACAGGGGGTTCGGATAATTCACCCCTCCACTTT CASSDTGGSDNSPLHF
TRBJ2-3 TRBV11-3 . TRBD2 TGTGCCAGCAGCAACCGACTAGCGGGAGGTACCTACACAGATACGCAGTATTTT CASSNRLAGGTYTDTQYF
TRBJ2-7 TRBV4-2 . . TGTGCCAGCAGCACTCGACTAGGTTCCCCCTACGAGCAGTACTTC CASSTRLGSPYEQYF
TRBJ2-2 TRBV7-3 medium-sized . TGTGCCAGCAGCTTGTCCTCCGGGGAGCTGTTTTTT CASSLSSGELFF
TRBJ1-2 TRBV5-6 . TRBD1 TGTGCCAGCAGCTCCCCGACAGGGGGCGCCGGTGGCTACACCTTC CASSSPTGGAGGYTF
TRBJ1-2 TRBV6-2/TRBV6-3 few TRBD1 TGTGCCAGCAGCCGCGGGACAGGGAGTGGGCGAGTCTATGGCTACACCTTC CASSRGTGSGRVYGYTF
TRBJ1-2 TRBV6-5 . . TGTGCCAGCAGTTCGACAGCCTTCTATGGCTACACCTTC CASSSTAFYGYTF
TRBJ1-6 TRBV15 . . TGTGCCACCAGCAGAGATCGGGGAGGGCCTAATTCACCCCTCCACTTT CATSRDRGGPNSPLHF
TRBJ2-2 TRBV7-3 . . TGTGCCAGCAGCTTAAACCCCGGGAACACCGGGGAGCTGTTTTTT CASSLNPGNTGELFF
TRBJ2-3 TRBV5-1 few TRBD2 TGCGCCAGCAGCTCTCAGACTAGCGGGATATCAGATACGCAGTATTTT CASSSQTSGISDTQYF
TRBJ2-1 TRBV7-2 . TRBD2 TGTGCCAGCAGCCCTCCTAGCGGTCGGTCGAATGAGCAGTTCTTC CASSPPSGRSNEQFF
TRBJ1-2 TRBV3-1/TRBV3-2 . TRBD1 TGTGCCAGCAGCCAAGGCCCGGGACAGGGTACATCCTATGGCTACACCTTC CASSQGPGQGTSYGYTF
TRBJ1-1 TRBV23-1 . TRBD1 TGCGCCAGCGCTCAAGACAGGGCCGAGAACACTGAAGCTTTCTTT CASAQDRAENTEAFF
TRBJ2-1 TRBV5-1 . TRBD1 TGCGCCAGCAGTGCCGGGACAGCAGGACGTGAGCAGTTCTTC CASSAGTAGREQFF
TRBJ2-3 TRBV2 . . TGTGCCAGCAGTGCGGAGTCGGGAGATACGCAGTATTTT CASSAESGDTQYF
TRBJ2-7 TRBV2 . TRBD2 TGTGCCAGCAGTGAGGCGCGGACTAGCGGCTACGAGCAGTACTTC CASSEARTSGYEQYF
TRBJ1-2 TRBV10-3 . TRBD1 TGTGCCATCAGTGAACCGGGACAGGGGGTTAATGGCTACACCTTC CAISEPGQGVNGYTF
TRBJ1-6 TRBV30 . . TGTGCCTGCCTGGGACTGAATAATTCACCCCTCCACTTT CACLGLNNSPLHF
TRBJ2-3 TRBV7-6 once . TGTGCCAGCAGCCCCGGGACGCGGGAAGGAGATACGCAGTATTTT CASSPGTREGDTQYF
TRBJ1-2 TRBV10-3 . TRBD1 TGTGCCACCGGCCGGGACAGGGAAGGGGGCGCCTATGGCTACACCTTC CATGRDREGGAYGYTF
TRBJ2-5 TRBV7-2 . . TGTGCCAGCAGCTTAGATGTTCGAGAGACCCAGTACTTC CASSLDVRETQYF
TRBJ2-5 TRBV4-2 . . TGTGCCAGCAGCCAAGACTCCCCTGAGACCCAGTACTTC CASSQDSPETQYF
TRBJ2-3 TRBV30 . . TGTGCCTGGAATGGCCGGGGTACGCAGTATTTT CAWNGRGTQYF
TRBJ1-5 TRBV5-4 . . TGTGCCAGCAGCTTGTTGGGGCAGGGGCTGTATAGCAATCAGCCCCAGCATTTT CASSLLGQGLYSNQPQHF
TRBJ1-1 TRBV5-1 . . TGCGCCAGCAGCTTGAGTGGGCCTTCGGGGACTGAAGCTTTCTTT CASSLSGPSGTEAFF